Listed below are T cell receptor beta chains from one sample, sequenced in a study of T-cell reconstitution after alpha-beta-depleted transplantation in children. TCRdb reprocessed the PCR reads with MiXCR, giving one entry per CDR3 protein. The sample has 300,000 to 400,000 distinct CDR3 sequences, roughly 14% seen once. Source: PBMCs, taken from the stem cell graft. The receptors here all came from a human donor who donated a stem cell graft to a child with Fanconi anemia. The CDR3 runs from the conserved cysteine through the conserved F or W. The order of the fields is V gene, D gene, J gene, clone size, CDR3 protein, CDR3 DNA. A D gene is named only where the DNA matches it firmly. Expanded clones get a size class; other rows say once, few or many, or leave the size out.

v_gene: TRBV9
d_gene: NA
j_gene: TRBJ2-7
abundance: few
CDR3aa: CASSVEEGRKQYF
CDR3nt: TGTGCCAGCAGCGTAGAGGAGGGGAGAAAGCAGTACTTC

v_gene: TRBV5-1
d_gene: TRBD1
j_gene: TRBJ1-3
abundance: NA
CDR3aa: CASSRDRVGNTIYF
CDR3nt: TGCGCCAGCAGTCGCGACAGGGTTGGAAACACCATATATTTT

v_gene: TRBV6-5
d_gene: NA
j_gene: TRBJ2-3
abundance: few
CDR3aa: CASSYVGGRLAQYF
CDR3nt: TGTGCCAGCAGTTACGTGGGGGGCCGTCTCGCGCAGTATTTT

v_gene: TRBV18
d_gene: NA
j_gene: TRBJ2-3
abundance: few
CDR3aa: CASSGTESRDTQYF
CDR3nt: TGTGCCAGCTCAGGGACCGAGAGCAGGGATACGCAGTATTTT

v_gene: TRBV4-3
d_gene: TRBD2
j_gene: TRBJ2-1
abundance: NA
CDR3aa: CASSQDWTSGGANEQFF
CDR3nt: TGCGCCAGCAGCCAAGATTGGACTAGCGGGGGGGCCAATGAGCAGTTCTTC

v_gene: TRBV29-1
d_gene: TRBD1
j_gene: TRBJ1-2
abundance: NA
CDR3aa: CSVEDLGQGAMVDGYTF
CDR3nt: TGCAGCGTTGAAGATCTGGGACAGGGGGCGATGGTTGATGGCTACACCTTC

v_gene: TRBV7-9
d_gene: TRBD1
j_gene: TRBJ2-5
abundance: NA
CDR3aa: CASSWTGAQETQYF
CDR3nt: TGTGCCAGCAGCTGGACAGGGGCCCAAGAGACCCAGTACTTC

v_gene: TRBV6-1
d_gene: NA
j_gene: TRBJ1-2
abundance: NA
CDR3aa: CASSPRVDNYGYTF
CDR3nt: TGTGCCAGCAGTCCAAGGGTGGATAACTATGGCTACACCTTC

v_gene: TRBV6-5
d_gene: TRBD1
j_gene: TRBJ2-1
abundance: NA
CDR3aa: CASSYSNRGAGEQFF
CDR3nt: TGTGCCAGCAGTTACTCGAACAGGGGCGCTGGGGAGCAGTTCTTC

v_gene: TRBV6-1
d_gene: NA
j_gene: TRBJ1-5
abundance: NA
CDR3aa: CASSGMVGPSNQPQHF
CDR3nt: TGTGCCAGCAGTGGCATGGTAGGGCCTAGCAATCAGCCCCAGCATTTT

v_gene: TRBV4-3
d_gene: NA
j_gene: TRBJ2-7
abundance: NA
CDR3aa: CASSQDYGTYSYEQYF
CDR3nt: TGCGCCAGCAGCCAAGATTACGGCACCTACTCCTACGAGCAGTACTTC

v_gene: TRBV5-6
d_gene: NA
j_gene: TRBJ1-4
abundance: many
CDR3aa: CASSRQQDYNEKLFF
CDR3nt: TGTGCCAGCAGCCGCCAGCAGGACTATAATGAAAAACTGTTTTTT

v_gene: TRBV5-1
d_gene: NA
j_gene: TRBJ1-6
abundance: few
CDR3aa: CASSLVVDSPLHF
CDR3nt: TGCGCCAGCAGCTTGGTCGTGGATTCACCCCTCCACTTT

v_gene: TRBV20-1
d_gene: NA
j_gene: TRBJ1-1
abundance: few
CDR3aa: CSASRGDLNTEAFF
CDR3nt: TGCAGTGCTAGCCGTGGGGACCTGAACACTGAAGCTTTCTTT

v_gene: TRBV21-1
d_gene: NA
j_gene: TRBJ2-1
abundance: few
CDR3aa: CASSRERGQDEQFF
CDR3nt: TGTGCCAGCAGCCGGGAACGGGGGCAGGATGAGCAGTTCTTC

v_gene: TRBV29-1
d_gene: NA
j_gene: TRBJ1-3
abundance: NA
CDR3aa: CSVARDASSGNTIYF
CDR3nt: TGCAGCGTTGCCCGGGACGCGAGCTCTGGAAACACCATATATTTT

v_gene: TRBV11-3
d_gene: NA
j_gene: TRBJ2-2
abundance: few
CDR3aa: CASSKQYTGELFF
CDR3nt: TGTGCCAGCAGCAAACAATACACCGGGGAGCTGTTTTTT

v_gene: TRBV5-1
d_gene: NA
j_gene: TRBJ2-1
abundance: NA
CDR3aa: CASSLPSSREQFF
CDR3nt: TGCGCCAGCAGCTTGCCGTCTTCCCGAGAGCAGTTCTTC

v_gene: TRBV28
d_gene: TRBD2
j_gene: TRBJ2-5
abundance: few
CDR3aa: CASSYFGGAGQETQYF
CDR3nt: TGTGCCAGCAGTTATTTCGGGGGGGCCGGGCAAGAGACCCAGTACTTC

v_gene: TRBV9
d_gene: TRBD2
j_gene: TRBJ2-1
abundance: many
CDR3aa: CASSVEMAGEYNEQFF
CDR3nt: TGTGCCAGCAGCGTAGAAATGGCGGGGGAGTACAATGAGCAGTTCTTC

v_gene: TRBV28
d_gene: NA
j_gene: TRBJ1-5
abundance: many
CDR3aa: CASSSGYSNQPQHF
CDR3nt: TGTGCCAGCAGTTCCGGGTATAGCAATCAGCCCCAGCATTTT

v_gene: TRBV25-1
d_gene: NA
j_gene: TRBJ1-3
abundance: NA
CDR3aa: CASSRGEFGNTIYF
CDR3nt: TGTGCCAGCAGTAGGGGAGAATTTGGAAACACCATATATTTT

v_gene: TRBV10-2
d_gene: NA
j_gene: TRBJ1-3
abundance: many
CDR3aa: CASREPGTASGTIYF
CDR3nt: TGCGCCAGCAGGGAACCCGGTACAGCCTCAGGCACCATATATTTT

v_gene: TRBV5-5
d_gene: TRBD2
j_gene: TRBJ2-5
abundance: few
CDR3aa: CASSLVTSGQETQYF
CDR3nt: TGTGCCAGCAGCTTAGTGACTAGCGGGCAAGAGACCCAGTACTTC

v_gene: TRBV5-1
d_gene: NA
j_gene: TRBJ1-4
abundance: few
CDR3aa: CASSLLTGGEKLFF
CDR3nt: TGCGCCAGCAGCTTGCTGACCGGTGGTGAAAAACTGTTTTTT

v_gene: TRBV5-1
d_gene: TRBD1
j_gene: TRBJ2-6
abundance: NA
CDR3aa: CASSLRGQGVSGANVLTF
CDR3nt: TGCGCCAGCAGCTTACGTGGGCAGGGGGTATCTGGGGCCAACGTCCTGACTTTC

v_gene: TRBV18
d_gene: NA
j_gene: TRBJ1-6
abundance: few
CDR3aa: CASSPPGRTAPLHF
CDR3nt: TGTGCCAGCTCACCACCGGGAAGGACAGCACCCCTCCACTTT

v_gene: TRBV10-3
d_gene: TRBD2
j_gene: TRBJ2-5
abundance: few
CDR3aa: CAISALLATQETQYF
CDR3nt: TGTGCCATCAGTGCCTTACTAGCGACGCAAGAGACCCAGTACTTC

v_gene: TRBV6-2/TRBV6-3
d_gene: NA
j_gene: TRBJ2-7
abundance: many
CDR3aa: CASSPSSYEQYF
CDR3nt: TGTGCCAGCAGCCCCAGCTCCTACGAGCAGTACTTC

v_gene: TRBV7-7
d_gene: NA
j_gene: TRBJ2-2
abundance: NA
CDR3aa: CASSLRQSTGELFF
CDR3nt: TGTGCCAGCAGCTTACGACAGTCTACCGGGGAGCTGTTTTTT

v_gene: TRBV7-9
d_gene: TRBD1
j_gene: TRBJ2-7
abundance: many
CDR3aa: CASSKAGQGEYEQYF
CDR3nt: TGTGCCAGCAGCAAAGCGGGACAGGGGGAGTACGAGCAGTACTTC

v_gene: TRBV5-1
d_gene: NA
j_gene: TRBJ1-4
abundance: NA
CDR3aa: CASSLTTGDEKLFF
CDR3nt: TGCGCCAGCAGCTTGACAACGGGGGATGAAAAACTGTTTTTT

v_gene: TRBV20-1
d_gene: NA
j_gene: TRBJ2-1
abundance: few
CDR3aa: CSARDRNLYNEQFF
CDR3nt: TGCAGTGCTAGAGACAGAAACCTTTACAATGAGCAGTTCTTC

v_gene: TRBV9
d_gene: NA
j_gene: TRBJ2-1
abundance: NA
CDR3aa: CASSATPIAYNEQFF
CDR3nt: TGTGCCAGCAGCGCAACTCCGATTGCCTACAATGAGCAGTTCTTC

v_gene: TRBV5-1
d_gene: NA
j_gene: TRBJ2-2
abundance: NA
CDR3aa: CASSRDTPRTGELFF
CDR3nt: TGCGCCAGCAGCCGGGACACCCCGAGGACCGGGGAGCTGTTTTTT

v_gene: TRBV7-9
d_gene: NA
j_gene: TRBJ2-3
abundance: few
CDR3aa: CASSLADSSTDTQYF
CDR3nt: TGTGCCAGCAGCTTAGCGGACAGCAGCACAGATACGCAGTATTTT

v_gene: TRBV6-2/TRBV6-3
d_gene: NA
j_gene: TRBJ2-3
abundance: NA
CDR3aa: CASSSAEADTQYF
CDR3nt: TGTGCCAGCAGTTCCGCGGAGGCAGATACGCAGTATTTT

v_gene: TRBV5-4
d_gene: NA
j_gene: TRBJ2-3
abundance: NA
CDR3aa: CASSSPRGDTQYF
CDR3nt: TGTGCCAGCAGCTCCCCGAGGGGGGATACGCAGTATTTT

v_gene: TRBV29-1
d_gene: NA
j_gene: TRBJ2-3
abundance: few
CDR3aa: CSVRTGNTDTQYF
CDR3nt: TGCAGCGTCCGGACGGGAAACACAGATACGCAGTATTTT

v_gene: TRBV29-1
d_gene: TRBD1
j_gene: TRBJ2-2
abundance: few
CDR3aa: CSGSGTGGAGELFF
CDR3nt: TGCAGCGGATCCGGGACAGGGGGGGCCGGGGAGCTGTTTTTT

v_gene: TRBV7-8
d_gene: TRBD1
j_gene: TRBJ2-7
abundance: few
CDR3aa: CASSTGTGVSYEQYF
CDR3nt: TGTGCCAGCAGCACCGGGACAGGGGTCTCCTACGAGCAGTACTTC

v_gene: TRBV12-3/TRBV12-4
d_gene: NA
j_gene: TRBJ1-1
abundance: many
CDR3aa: CASSFRPMNTEAFF
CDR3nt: TGTGCCAGCAGTTTCCGACCAATGAACACTGAAGCTTTCTTT

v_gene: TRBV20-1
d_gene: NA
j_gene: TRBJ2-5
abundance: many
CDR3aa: CSARDNRVPSGTQYF
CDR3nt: TGCAGTGCTAGAGATAACAGGGTGCCCTCAGGGACCCAGTACTTC

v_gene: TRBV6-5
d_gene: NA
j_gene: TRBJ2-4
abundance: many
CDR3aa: CASKTENIQYF
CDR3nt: TGTGCCAGCAAGACAGAAAACATTCAGTACTTC

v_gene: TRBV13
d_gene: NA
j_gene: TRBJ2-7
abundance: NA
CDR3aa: CASSSDTHHREQYF
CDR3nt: TGTGCCAGCAGCTCGGACACCCACCACCGGGAGCAGTACTTC

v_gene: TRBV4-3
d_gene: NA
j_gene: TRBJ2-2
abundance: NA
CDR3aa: CASSQGFPNTGELFF
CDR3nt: TGCGCCAGCAGCCAAGGATTTCCGAACACCGGGGAGCTGTTTTTT

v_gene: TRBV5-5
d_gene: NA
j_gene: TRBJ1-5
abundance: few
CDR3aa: CASSSSHQRNQPQHF
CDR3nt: TGTGCCAGCAGCTCTTCGCATCAGCGGAATCAGCCCCAGCATTTT

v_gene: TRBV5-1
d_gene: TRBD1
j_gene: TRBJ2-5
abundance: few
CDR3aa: CASSSGGAGETQYF
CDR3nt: TGCGCCAGCAGCTCAGGGGGAGCAGGAGAGACCCAGTACTTC

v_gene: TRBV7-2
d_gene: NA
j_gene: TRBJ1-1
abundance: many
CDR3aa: CASSHGPVRAFF
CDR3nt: TGTGCCAGCAGCCACGGCCCTGTGAGAGCTTTCTTT